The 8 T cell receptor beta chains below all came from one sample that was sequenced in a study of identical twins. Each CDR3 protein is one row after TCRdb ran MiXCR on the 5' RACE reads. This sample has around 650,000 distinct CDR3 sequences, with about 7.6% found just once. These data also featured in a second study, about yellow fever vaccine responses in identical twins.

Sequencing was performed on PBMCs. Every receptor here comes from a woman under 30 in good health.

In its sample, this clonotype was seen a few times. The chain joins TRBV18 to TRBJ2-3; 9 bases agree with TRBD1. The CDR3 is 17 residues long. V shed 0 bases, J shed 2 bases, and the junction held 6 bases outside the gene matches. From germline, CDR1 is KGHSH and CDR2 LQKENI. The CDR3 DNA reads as TGTGCCAGCTCACCACCGACGAACAGGGGGCTCACAGATACGCAGTATTTT. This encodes CASSPPTNRGLTDTQYF.

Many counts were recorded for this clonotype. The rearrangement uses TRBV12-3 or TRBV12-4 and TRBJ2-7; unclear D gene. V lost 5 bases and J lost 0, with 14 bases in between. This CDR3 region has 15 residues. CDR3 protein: CASSPSGVTSYEQYF. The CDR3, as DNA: TGTGCCAGCAGTCCCTCGGGCGTCACCTCCTACGAGCAGTACTTC.

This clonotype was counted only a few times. CDR3 sequence reads: CASSLWVAGGPSSYEQYV. The DNA for the CDR3 is TGTGCCAGCAGCTTATGGGTAGCGGGGGGCCCGAGCTCCTACGAGCAGTACGTC. J is TRBJ2-7 and V is TRBV11-2; 10 bases fit TRBD2. Germline CDR1 SGHAT, CDR2 FQNNGV. The CDR3 length is 18 residues. V lost 2 bases and J lost 0; bases outside the gene matches: 10.

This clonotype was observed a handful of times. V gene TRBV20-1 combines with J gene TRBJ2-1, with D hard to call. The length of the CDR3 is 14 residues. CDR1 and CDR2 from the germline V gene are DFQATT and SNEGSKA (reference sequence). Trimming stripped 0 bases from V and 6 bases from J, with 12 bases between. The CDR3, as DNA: TGCAGTGCTAGAGATTTGCAGGCTGGCAATGAGCAGTTCTTC. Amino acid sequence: CSARDLQAGNEQFF.

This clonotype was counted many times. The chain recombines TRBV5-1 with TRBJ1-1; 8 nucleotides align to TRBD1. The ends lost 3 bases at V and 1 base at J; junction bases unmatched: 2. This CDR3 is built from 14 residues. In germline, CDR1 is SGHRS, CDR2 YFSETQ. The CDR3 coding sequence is TGCGCCAGCAGCTCGGGACAGGCGAACACTGAAGCTTTCTTT. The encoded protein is CASSSGQANTEAFF. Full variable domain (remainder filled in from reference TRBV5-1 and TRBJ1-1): KAGVTQTPRYLIKTRGQQVTLSCSPISGHRSVSWYQQTPGQGLQFLFEYFSETQRNKGNFPGRFSGRQFSNSRSEMNVSTLELGDSALYLCASSSGQANTEAFFGQGTRLTVV.

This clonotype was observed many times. CDR3 sequence (DNA): TGCAGCGTTCCAGGACAGGGGGTATCCTACGAGCAGTACTTC. It yields the protein CSVPGQGVSYEQYF. The chain uses TRBV29-1 and TRBJ2-7; 10 bases are shared with TRBD1. V trimming: 5 bases; J trimming: 1 base; junction bases outside the gene matches: 5. The CDR3 contains 14 residues. CDR1 is SQVTM and CDR2 is ANQGSEA in the germline V gene.

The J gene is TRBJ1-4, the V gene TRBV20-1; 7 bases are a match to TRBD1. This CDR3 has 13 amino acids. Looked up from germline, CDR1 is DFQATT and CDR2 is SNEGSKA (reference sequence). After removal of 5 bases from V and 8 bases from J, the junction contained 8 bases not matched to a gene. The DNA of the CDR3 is TGCAGTGCTCAACAGGGGCCTCAGGAAAAACTGTTTTTT. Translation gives CSAQQGPQEKLFF.

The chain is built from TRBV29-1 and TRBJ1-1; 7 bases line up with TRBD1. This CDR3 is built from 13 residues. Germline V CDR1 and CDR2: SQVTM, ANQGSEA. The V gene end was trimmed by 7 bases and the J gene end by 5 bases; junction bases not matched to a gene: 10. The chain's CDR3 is CSGTTGSRTEAFF. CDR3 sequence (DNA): TGCAGCGGGACGACAGGGAGTAGGACTGAAGCTTTCTTT.